This TCR beta chain was recovered during a study of T cells of healthy individuals (dated by TCRdb to between 2018 and 2020). Ten or more counts support this clonotype. Its antigen has not been determined. Base qualities are not recorded, but no much larger clone differs from it by a single base. The germline V gene (reference sequence) specifies SEHNR as CDR1 and FQNEAQ as CDR2. V and J lose 0 bases and 0 bases, and a span of 2 bases separates them. Including cysteine and phenylalanine, the CDR3 has 13 amino acids. CDR3 DNA only is kept here, 39 bases in frame from base 1. Library method: 5' RACE. Sequencing relied on an Illumina MiSeq. TCRdb's own reprocessing of the public reads used fastp at Q25 and MiXCR and kept productive beta chains. Records with the same CDR3 protein are collapsed into one entry carrying the most frequent genes and DNA. The sample table shows around 83,000 distinct CDR3 sequences, and about 5% are seen once. The leading ten clones occupy around 6.9% of the sample.

The sequence came from a female donor in good health. The chain was built from TRBV7-9 and TRBJ1-2, with the D segment identity uncertain. Here the CDR3 is given as CASSLAANYGYTF. The DNA is as follows: TGTGCCAGCAGCTTAGCGGCTAACTATGGCTACACCTTC.